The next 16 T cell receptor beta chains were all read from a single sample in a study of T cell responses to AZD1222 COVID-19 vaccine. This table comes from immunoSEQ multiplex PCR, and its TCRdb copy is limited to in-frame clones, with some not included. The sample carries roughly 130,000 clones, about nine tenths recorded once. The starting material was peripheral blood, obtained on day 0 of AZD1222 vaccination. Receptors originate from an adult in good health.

CDR3 residues: CASSSDSYSEAFF. CDR3 nucleotide sequence: TGTGCCAGCAGCAGTGACAGTTATTCTGAAGCTTTCTTT. This sequence joins TRBV7-3 and TRBJ1-1; D is perhaps TRBD1 (5 bases). The CDR3 has 13 amino acids. CDR1 SGHTA and CDR2 FQGTGA come from the germline V gene. Trimming pared 5 bases from V and 6 bases from J, leaving 13 bases between. The full variable domain, with the rest looked up from reference TRBV7-3 and TRBJ1-1, is GAGVSQTPSNKVTEKGKYVELRCDPISGHTALYWYRQSLGQGPEFLIYFQGTGAADDSGLPNDRFFAVRPEGSVSTLKIQRTERGDSAVYLCASSSDSYSEAFFGQGTRLTVV.

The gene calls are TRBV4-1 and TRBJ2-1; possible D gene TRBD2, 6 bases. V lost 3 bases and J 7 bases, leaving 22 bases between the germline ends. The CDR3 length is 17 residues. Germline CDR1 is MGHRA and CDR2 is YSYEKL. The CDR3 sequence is CASSHPVRGLKLNEQFF. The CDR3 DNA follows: TGCGCCAGCAGCCATCCCGTGCGGGGTCTTAAATTGAATGAGCAGTTCTTC.

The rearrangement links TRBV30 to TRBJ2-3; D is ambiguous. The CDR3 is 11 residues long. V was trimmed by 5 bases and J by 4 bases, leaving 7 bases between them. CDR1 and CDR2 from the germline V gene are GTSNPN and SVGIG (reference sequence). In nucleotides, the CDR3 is TGTGCCTGGCAGATCGCAGATACGCAGTATTTT. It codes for CAWQIADTQYF.

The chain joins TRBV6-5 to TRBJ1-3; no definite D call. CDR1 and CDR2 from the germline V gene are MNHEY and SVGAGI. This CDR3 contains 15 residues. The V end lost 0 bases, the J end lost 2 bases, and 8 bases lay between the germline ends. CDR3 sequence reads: CASSYSYGAGNTIYF. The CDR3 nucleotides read TGTGCCAGCAGTTACTCGTACGGAGCTGGAAACACCATATATTTT.

CDR3: CASSPQVGARDTQYF. The CDR3 DNA sequence: TGCGCCAGCAGCCCCCAAGTAGGGGCCAGAGATACGCAGTATTTT. The chain joins TRBV5-1 to TRBJ2-3, with D tentatively TRBD1 (5 bases). Between the trimmed V and J ends, which lost 4 bases and 5 bases, there was a span of 17 bases. This CDR3 is 15 amino acids long. The V gene's germline CDR1 is SGHRS and CDR2 YFSETQ.

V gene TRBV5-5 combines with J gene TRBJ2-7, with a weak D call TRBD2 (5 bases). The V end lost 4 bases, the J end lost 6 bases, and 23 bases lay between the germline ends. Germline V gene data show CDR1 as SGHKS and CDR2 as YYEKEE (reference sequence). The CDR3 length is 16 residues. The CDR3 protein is CASSPDFRSPIREQYF. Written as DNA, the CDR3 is TGTGCCAGCAGCCCGGACTTTAGGTCTCCGATCCGCGAGCAGTACTTC.

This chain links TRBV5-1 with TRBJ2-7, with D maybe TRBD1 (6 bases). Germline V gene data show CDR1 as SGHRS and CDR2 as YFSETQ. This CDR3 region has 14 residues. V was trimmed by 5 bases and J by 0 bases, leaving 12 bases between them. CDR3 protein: CASRPTTGSYEQYF. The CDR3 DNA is TGCGCCAGCAGACCTACGACAGGCTCCTACGAGCAGTACTTC.

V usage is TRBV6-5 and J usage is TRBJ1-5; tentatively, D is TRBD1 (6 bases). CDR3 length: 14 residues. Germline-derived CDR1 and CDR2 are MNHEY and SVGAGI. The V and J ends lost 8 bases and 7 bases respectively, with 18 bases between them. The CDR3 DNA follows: TGTGCCAGCGGACGCGTAGGCGGGGGCCAGCCCCAGCATTTT. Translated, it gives CASGRVGGGQPQHF.

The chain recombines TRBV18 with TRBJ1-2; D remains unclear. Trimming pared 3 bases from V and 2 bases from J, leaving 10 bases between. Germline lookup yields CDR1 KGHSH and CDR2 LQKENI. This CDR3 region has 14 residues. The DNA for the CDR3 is TGTGCCAGCTCACCTAATACAGAGAACTATGGCTACACCTTC. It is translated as CASSPNTENYGYTF.

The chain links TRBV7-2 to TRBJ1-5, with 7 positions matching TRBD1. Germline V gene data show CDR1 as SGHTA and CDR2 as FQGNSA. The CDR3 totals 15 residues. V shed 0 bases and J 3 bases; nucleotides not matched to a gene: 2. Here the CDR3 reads CASSLAQGYNQPQHF. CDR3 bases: TGTGCCAGCAGCTTAGCACAGGGGTACAATCAGCCCCAGCATTTT.

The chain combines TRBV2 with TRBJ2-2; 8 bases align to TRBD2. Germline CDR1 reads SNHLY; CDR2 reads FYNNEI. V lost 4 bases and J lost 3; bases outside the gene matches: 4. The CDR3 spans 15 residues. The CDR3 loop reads CASSVLAGYTGELFF. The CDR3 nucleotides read TGTGCCAGCAGTGTGTTAGCGGGGTACACCGGGGAGCTGTTTTTT.

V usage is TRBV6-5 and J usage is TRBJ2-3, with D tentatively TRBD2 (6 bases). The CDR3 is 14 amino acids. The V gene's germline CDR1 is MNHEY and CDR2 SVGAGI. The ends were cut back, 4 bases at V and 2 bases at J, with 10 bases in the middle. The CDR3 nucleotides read TGTGCCAGCAGTTCGGGACTCAACACAGATACGCAGTATTTT. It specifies CASSSGLNTDTQYF.

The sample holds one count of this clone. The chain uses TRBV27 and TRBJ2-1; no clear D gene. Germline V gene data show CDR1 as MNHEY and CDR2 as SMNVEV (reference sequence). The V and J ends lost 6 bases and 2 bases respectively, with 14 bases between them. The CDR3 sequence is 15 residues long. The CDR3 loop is CASSDDSATYNEQFF. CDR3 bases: TGTGCCAGCAGCGACGACTCGGCGACCTACAATGAGCAGTTCTTC.

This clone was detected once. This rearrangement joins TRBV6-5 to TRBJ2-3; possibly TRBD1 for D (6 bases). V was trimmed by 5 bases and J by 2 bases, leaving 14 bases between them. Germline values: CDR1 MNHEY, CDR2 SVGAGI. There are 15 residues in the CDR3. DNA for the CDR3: TGTGCCAGCAGTCAGGAAGCAGGGGACACAGATACGCAGTATTTT. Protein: CASSQEAGDTDTQYF.

The CDR3 region has the DNA TGCGCCAGCAGCTTGGATGCGGGGCTATACGAGCAGTACTTC. Protein sequence: CASSLDAGLYEQYF. The rearrangement links TRBV5-1 to TRBJ2-7; maybe TRBD2 (6 bases). Germline CDR1 reads SGHRS; CDR2 reads YFSETQ. V lost 0 bases and J 4 bases, leaving 11 bases between the germline ends. CDR3 size: 14 residues.

CDR3 nucleotides: TGTGCCAGTAGTCCTACTCCGGGACAGCGTTATCAGCCCCAGCATTTT. It codes for CASSPTPGQRYQPQHF. The chain has TRBV19 and TRBJ1-5; 7 nucleotides agree with TRBD1. This CDR3 has 16 amino acids. V gave up 5 bases and J gave up 5 bases; unmatched junction bases: 12. Germline V CDR1 and CDR2: LNHDA, SQIVND (reference sequence).